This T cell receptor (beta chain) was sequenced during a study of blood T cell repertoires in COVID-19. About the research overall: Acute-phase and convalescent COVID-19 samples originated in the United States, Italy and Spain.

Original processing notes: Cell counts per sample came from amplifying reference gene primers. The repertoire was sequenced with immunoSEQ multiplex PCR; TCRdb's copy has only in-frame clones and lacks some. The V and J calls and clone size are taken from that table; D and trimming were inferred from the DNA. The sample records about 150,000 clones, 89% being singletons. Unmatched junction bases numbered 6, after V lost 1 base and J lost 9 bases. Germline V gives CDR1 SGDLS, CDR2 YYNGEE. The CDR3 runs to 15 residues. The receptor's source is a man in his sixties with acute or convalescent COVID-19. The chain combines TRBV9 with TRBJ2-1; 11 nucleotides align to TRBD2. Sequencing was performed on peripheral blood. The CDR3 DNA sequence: TGTGCCAGCAGCGTATACCTTAGCGGGGGGGCTGAGCAGTTCTTC. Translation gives CASSVYLSGGAEQFF.